This TCR beta chain stems from a study of blood T cell repertoires in COVID-19. Study background: The United States, Italy and Spain provided the acute and convalescent COVID-19 samples. Sources were T cells, B-cell-depleted T cells, or PBMCs; the material itself was cDNA or gDNA.

Trimming removed 7 bases at V and 3 bases at J, with 7 bases between. The CDR3 runs to 11 residues. The germline CDR1 and CDR2 sequences are SNHLY and FYNNEI. As processed by the authors: Estimation of nucleated cell counts was performed using reference gene primer amplification. Libraries were prepared by immunoSEQ multiplex PCR; TCRdb keeps only in-frame clonotypes and omits some of them. Clone size and the V and J calls come from that table; the DNA yielded D and trimming. The table records about 220,000 clones, around 81% of them present only once. Source material: peripheral blood. The source is a woman in her sixties with acute or convalescent COVID-19. This sequence joins TRBV2 and TRBJ2-7; unclear D gene. The chain's CDR3 is CASTQDYEQYF. The DNA for the CDR3 is TGTGCCAGCACCCAGGACTACGAGCAGTACTTC.